A single sample is the source of the 5 T cell receptor beta chains below, sequenced in a study of read filtering for tumor transcriptome and immune sequencing. Molecular barcoded adaptors covering alpha/delta and beta/gamma chains were used on approximately 400 ng RNA. TCRdb re-derived calls from the reads in MiXCR, one entry per CDR3 protein. The repertoire has approximately 61,000 distinct CDR3 sequences, roughly 19% of them found once; the top ten carry roughly an eighth. Specimen: a population of CD138-negative cells sorted from bone marrow. These receptors all stem from a donor aged 40 or over with multiple myeloma.

This clonotype was recorded many times. The chain employs TRBV28 and TRBJ1-4, with D tentatively TRBD1 (5 bases). Looked up from germline, CDR1 is MDHEN and CDR2 is SYDVKM. The CDR3 loop spans 15 amino acids. V lost 6 bases to trimming and J lost 5 bases, with 16 bases between them. This CDR3 reads CASSRPAGRNEKLFF. The CDR3 DNA follows: TGTGCCAGCAGCAGACCCGCAGGGAGGAATGAAAAACTGTTTTTT.

This chain links TRBV28 with TRBJ2-7; D gene ambiguous. This CDR3 is 11 amino acids long. V shed 8 bases and J shed 4 bases, with 9 bases lying between them. Germline CDR1 reads MDHEN; CDR2 reads SYDVKM. CDR3 sequence: CASVGRYEQYF. The DNA for the CDR3 is TGTGCCAGCGTTGGGCGGTACGAGCAGTACTTC.

At least ten counts were recorded for this clonotype. One junction end disagrees with the germline gene, perhaps due to a read error. V usage is TRBV20-1 and J usage is TRBJ2-5; either TRBD1 or TRBD2 may fit D (6 bases each). CDR1 is DFQATT and CDR2 is SNEGSKA in the germline V gene (reference sequence). The CDR3 loop spans 12 amino acids. The CDR3 here is CSARPGGGESRF. The CDR3 DNA sequence: TGCAGTGCTAGACCCGGGGGCGGGGAGTCGCGCTTC.

This clonotype came up many times. The chain is built from TRBV28 and TRBJ2-5; 12 positions match TRBD1. The V and J ends lost 5 bases and 5 bases, in that order; junction bases with no gene match: 12. The germline gives CDR1 MDHEN, CDR2 SYDVKM. The CDR3 sequence is 17 residues long. CDR3 DNA: TGTGCCAGCAGTCCCCCAACCGGGACAGGGGGCGGCGAGACCCAGTACTTC. Protein product: CASSPPTGTGGGETQYF.

This clonotype was found many times. The genes are TRBV20-1 and TRBJ2-7; no firm D call. Trimming left V 1 base short and J 4 bases short, with 5 bases between. The CDR3 totals 11 residues. CDR1 DFQATT and CDR2 SNEGSKA come from the germline V gene (reference sequence). In DNA form, the CDR3 reads TGCAGTGCTAGAGTACGATACGAGCAGTACTTC. Protein sequence: CSARVRYEQYF.